This is a list of T cell receptor beta chains from one sample in a study of T cell repertoires in cytomegalovirus infection. TCRdb independently ran MiXCR on the reads; one entry per CDR3 protein. This table has about 160,000 distinct CDR3 sequences, 20% to 25% appearing once. For these TCRs, the target antigens are not known. The sample was CD8+ T cells from cultured PBMCs, taken from culture after CMV antigen stimulation. The receptor source for this set is a human donor in good health (CMV status not recorded). Some clones in this sample may be carry-over from other donors' samples. Each CDR3 is given with its conserved first and last residue.

TRBJ2-7	TRBV28	CASSLGGQGFDEQYF
TRBJ1-5	TRBV12-5	CASGDRVGSNQPQHF
TRBJ1-1	TRBV6-2/TRBV6-3	CASTLGGRGREAFF
TRBJ2-5	TRBV7-2	CASRPDSLETQYF
TRBJ1-1	TRBV7-8	CASSLEAYEAFF
TRBJ2-3	TRBV7-2	CASSSRGSGSTDTQYF
TRBJ2-2	TRBV2	CASSTWGSQNTGELFF
TRBJ1-5	TRBV7-6	CASSLATSGYFNQPQHF
TRBJ2-3	TRBV7-8	CASSLRVVGDTQYF
TRBJ2-7	TRBV11-2	CASSPTVEILYEQYF
TRBJ2-7	TRBV7-9	CASSLDWTVYEQYF
TRBJ1-2	TRBV6-1	CASSAGRGFGANYGYTF
TRBJ1-2	TRBV7-2	CASSGALYGYTF
TRBJ2-7	TRBV27	CASIRGDEQYF
TRBJ1-1	TRBV5-1	CASSAGIRTEAFF
TRBJ2-5	TRBV7-8	CASTPGGAETQYF
TRBJ2-5	TRBV12-3/TRBV12-4	CASSLAGATGETQYF
TRBJ2-6	TRBV7-2	CASSSSVSGANVLTF
TRBJ2-7	TRBV7-2	CAISLSGERLVSEQYF
TRBJ2-7	TRBV27	CASSSLPSPGQGYNEQYF
TRBJ1-1	TRBV6-2/TRBV6-3	CASSYVFMNTEAFF
TRBJ2-7	TRBV7-9	CASSLTMGTSYEQYF
TRBJ2-7	TRBV27	CASSSIFYEQYF
TRBJ2-3	TRBV12-3/TRBV12-4	CASSLGGGADTQYF
TRBJ1-5	TRBV6-1	CASSVWVGTLDNQPQHF
TRBJ1-1	TRBV6-5	CASSPITGRPNTEAFF
TRBJ1-5	TRBV6-2/TRBV6-3	CASSYPPGTGGENQPQHF
TRBJ1-5	TRBV6-6	CASSAVTWEPQHF
TRBJ1-2	TRBV7-9	CASGLQSGETNYGYTF
TRBJ1-5	TRBV5-5	CASSLDLAGASNQPQHF
TRBJ1-2	TRBV14	CASSQEKWDYGYTF
TRBJ1-2	TRBV7-9	CASSHDREDYGYTF
TRBJ1-5	TRBV13	CASSFFGNDQPQHF
TRBJ1-3	TRBV7-2	CASSLAPPAAGNTIYF
TRBJ1-5	TRBV12-3/TRBV12-4	CASRRGQGNQPQHF
TRBJ1-1	TRBV6-8	CASSYLPGGLWAEAFF
TRBJ2-7	TRBV7-2	CASSLARSYEQYF
TRBJ1-2	TRBV9	CVSSWGDYGYTF
TRBJ1-2	TRBV5-6	CASSEDRNYGYTF
TRBJ1-2	TRBV9	CASEAWGSNYGYTF
TRBJ2-5	TRBV7-9	CASSLPDRGNVETQYF
TRBJ2-1	TRBV3-1	CASSQGLAAYNEQFF
TRBJ2-7	TRBV7-9	CASSFSRLGQGKYEQYF
TRBJ2-5	TRBV4-1	CASSHASDRAGETQYF
TRBJ2-2	TRBV7-8	CASSLYVRGYTGELFF
TRBJ2-1	TRBV7-2	CASSPPHREYNEQFF